A selection of T cell receptor beta chains follows, all from one sample in a study of OX40 agonist ivuxolimab in advanced cancers. Sequenced by immunoSEQ multiplex PCR; TCRdb stores in-frame clones only, minus some. The sample holds roughly 130,000 clones; around 93% are singletons and the top ten take 0.15% to 0.17%. The sample was CD4+ or CD8+ T cells sorted from blood, taken in a trial of the OX40 agonist ivuxolimab. The receptors shown here come from an adult with an advanced solid tumor such as melanoma, head and neck, liver or kidney cancer. CDR3s leave out the opening cysteine and the closing phenylalanine or tryptophan. A row's size may be missing; if present it is once, few, many or a size class.

v_call	clone_size	j_call	cdr3_aa
TRBV7-2	-	TRBJ2-2	ASSPGQNTGELF
TRBV28	-	TRBJ1-1	ASLLQGSATEAF
TRBV28	-	TRBJ1-4	ASSPRGGLGEKLF
TRBV28	-	TRBJ2-3	ASRVYWGTPTGTDTQY
TRBV28	-	TRBJ1-5	ASRSVGPQH
TRBV19	-	TRBJ2-5	ASSRDRDQETQY
TRBV6-5	-	TRBJ2-7	ASSKDRARYEQY
TRBV7-2	-	TRBJ2-1	ASSVTRTYNEQF
TRBV18	-	TRBJ2-1	ASSQDRGHYNEQF
TRBV29-1	few	TRBJ1-1	SVTGGRDTEAF
TRBV27	-	TRBJ2-7	ASSLRGGHEQY
TRBV7-9	-	TRBJ2-5	ASSPGDRGQETQY
TRBV19	once	TRBJ1-1	ASSIAGPRNTEAF
TRBV6-5	-	TRBJ2-1	ASSSQKNNEQF
TRBV9	-	TRBJ2-7	ASSNPLTEQY
TRBV9	-	TRBJ2-7	ASSPRRGAGEQY